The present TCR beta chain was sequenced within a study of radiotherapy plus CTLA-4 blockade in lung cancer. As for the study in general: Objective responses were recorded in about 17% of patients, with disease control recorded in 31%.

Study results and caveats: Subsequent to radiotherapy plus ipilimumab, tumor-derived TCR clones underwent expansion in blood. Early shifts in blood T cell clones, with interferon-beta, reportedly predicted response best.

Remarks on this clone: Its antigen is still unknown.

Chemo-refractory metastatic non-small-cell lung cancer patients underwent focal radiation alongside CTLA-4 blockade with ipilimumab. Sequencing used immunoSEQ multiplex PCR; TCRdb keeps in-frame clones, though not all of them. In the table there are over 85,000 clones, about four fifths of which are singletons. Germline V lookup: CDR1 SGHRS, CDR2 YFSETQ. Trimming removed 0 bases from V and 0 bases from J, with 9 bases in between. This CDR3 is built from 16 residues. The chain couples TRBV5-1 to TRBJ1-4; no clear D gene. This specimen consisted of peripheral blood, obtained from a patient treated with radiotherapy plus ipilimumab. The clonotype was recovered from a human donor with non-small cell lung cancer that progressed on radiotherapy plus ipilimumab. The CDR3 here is CASSLASLSTNEKLFF. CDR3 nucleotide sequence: TGCGCCAGCAGCTTGGCTAGCCTGTCAACTAATGAAAAACTGTTTTTT.